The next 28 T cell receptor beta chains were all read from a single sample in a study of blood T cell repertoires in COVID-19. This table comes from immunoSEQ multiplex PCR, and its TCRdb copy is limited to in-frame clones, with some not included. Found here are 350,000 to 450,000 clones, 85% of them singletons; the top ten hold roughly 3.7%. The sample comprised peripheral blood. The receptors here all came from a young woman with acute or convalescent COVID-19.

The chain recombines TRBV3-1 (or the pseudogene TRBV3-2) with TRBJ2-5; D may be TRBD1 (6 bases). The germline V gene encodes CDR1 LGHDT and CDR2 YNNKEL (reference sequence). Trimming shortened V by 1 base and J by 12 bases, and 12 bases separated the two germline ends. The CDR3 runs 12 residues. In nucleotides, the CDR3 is TGTGCCAGCAGCCAAGGCACCGGGACAAAGTACTTC. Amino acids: CASSQGTGTKYF.

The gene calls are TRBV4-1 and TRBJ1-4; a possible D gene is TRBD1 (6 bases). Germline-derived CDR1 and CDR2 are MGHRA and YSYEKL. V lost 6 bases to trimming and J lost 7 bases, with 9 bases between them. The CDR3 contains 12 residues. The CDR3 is CASSLGGEKLFF. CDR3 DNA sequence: TGCGCCAGCAGTTTAGGGGGTGAAAAACTGTTTTTT.

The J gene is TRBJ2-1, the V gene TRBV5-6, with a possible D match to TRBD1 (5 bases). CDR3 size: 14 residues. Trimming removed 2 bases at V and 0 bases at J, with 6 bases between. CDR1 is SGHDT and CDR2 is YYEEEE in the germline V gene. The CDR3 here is CASSFDSSYNEQFF. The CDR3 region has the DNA TGTGCCAGCAGCTTCGACAGCTCCTACAATGAGCAGTTCTTC. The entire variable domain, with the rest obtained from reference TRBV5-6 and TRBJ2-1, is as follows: DAGVTQSPTHLIKTRGQQVTLRCSPKSGHDTVSWYQQALGQGPQFIFQYYEEEERQRGNFPDRFSGHQFPNYSSELNVNALLLGDSALYLCASSFDSSYNEQFFGPGTRLTVL.

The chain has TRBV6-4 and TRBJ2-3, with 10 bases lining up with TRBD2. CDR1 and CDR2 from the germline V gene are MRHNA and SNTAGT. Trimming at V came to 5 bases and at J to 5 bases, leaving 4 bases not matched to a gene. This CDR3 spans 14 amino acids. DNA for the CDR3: TGTGCCAGCAGTAGCGGGGGGGCCGGAGATACGCAGTATTTT. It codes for CASSSGGAGDTQYF.

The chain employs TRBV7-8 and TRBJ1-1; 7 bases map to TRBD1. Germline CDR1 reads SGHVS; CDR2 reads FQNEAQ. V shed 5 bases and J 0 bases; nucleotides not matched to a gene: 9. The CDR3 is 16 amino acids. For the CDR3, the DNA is TGTGCCAGCAGCCCAGTACCCGGGACAGTGAACACTGAAGCTTTCTTT. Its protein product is CASSPVPGTVNTEAFF.

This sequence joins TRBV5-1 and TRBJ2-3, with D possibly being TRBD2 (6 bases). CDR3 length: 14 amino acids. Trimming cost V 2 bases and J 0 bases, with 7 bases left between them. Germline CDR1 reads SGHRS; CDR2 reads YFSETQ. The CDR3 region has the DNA TGCGCCAGCAGCTTCGCGGGGAGCACAGATACGCAGTATTTT. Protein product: CASSFAGSTDTQYF.

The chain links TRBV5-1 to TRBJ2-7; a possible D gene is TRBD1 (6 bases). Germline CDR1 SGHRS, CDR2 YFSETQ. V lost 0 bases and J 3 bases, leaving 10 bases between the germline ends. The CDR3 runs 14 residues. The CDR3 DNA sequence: TGCGCCAGCAGCTTGGGACAGGAATTCTACGAGCAGTACTTC. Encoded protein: CASSLGQEFYEQYF. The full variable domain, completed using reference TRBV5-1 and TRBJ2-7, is KAGVTQTPRYLIKTRGQQVTLSCSPISGHRSVSWYQQTPGQGLQFLFEYFSETQRNKGNFPGRFSGRQFSNSRSEMNVSTLELGDSALYLCASSLGQEFYEQYFGPGTRLTVT.

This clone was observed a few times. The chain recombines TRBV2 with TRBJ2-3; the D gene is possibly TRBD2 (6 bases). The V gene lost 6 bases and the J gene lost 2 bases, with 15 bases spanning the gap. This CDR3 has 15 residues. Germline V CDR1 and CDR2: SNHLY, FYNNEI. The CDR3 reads CASSQPGEATDTQYF. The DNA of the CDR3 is TGTGCCAGCAGCCAGCCGGGGGAGGCCACAGATACGCAGTATTTT.

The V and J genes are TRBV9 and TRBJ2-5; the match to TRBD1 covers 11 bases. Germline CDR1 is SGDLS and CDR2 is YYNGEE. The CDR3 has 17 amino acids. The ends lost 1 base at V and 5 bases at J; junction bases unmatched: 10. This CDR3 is CASSVSRDRGTDETQYF. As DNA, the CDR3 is TGTGCCAGCAGCGTAAGCCGGGACAGGGGGACGGATGAGACCCAGTACTTC.

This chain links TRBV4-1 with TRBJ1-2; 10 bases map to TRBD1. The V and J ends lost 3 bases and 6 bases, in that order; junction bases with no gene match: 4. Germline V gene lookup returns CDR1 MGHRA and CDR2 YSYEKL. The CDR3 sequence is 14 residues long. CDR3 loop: CASSQGQGMDGYTF. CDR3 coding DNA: TGCGCCAGCAGCCAGGGACAGGGGATGGATGGCTACACCTTC.

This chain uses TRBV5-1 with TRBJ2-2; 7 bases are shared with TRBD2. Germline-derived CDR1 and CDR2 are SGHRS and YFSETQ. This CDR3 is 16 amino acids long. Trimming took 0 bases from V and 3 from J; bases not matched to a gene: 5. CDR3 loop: CASSLESGIHTGELFF. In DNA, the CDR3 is TGCGCCAGCAGCTTGGAGAGCGGGATCCACACCGGGGAGCTGTTTTTT.

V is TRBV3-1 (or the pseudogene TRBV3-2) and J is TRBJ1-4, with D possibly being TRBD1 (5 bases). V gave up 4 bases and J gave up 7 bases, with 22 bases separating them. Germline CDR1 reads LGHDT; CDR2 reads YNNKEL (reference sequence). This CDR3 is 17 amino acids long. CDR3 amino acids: CASSPIGEGPAGEKLFF. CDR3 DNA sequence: TGTGCCAGCAGCCCAATAGGGGAGGGGCCGGCGGGTGAAAAACTGTTTTTT.

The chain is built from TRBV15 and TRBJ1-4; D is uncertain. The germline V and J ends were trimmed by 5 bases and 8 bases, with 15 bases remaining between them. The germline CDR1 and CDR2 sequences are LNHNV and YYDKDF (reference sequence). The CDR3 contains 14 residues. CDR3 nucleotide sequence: TGTGCCACCAGCCCTCCCAGGAGGCGAGAAAAACTGTTTTTT. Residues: CATSPPRRREKLFF.

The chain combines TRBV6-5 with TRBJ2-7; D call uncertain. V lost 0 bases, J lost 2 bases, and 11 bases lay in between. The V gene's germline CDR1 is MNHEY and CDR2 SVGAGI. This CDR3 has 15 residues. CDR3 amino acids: CASSYSISETYEQYF. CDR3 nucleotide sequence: TGTGCCAGCAGTTACTCGATAAGCGAAACCTACGAGCAGTACTTC.

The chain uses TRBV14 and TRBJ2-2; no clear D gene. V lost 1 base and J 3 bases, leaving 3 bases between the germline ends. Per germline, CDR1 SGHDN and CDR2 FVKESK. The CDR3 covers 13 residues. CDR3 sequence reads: CASSQVDTGELFF. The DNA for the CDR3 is TGTGCCAGCAGCCAAGTAGACACCGGGGAGCTGTTTTTT.

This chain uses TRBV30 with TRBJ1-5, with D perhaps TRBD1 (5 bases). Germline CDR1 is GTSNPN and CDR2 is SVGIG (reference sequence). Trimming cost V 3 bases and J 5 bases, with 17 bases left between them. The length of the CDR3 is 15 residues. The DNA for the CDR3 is TGTGCCTGGAGAGGTGGGGAGGGACCTTATCAGCCCCAGCATTTT. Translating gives CAWRGGEGPYQPQHF.

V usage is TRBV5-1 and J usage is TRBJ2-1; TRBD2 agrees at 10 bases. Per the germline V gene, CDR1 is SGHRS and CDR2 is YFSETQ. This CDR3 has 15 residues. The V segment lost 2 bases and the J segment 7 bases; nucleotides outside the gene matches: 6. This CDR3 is CASSLLAGGGNEQFF. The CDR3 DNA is TGCGCCAGCAGCTTATTAGCGGGAGGAGGTAATGAGCAGTTCTTC. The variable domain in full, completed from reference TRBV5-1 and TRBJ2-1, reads KAGVTQTPRYLIKTRGQQVTLSCSPISGHRSVSWYQQTPGQGLQFLFEYFSETQRNKGNFPGRFSGRQFSNSRSEMNVSTLELGDSALYLCASSLLAGGGNEQFFGPGTRLTVL.

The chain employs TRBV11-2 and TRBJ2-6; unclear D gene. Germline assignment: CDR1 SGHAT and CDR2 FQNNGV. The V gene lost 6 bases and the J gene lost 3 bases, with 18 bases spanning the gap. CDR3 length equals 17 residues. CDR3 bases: TGTGCCAGCAGTTTATCATTTTTGCCGGGTGGGGCCAACGTCCTGACTTTC. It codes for CASSLSFLPGGANVLTF.

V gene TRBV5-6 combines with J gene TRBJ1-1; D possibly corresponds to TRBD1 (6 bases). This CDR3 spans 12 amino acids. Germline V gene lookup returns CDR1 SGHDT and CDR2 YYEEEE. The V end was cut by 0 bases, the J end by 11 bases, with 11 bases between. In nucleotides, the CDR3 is TGTGCCAGCAGCTTGGGAGCGGGGGCCGCTTTCTTT. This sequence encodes CASSLGAGAAFF.

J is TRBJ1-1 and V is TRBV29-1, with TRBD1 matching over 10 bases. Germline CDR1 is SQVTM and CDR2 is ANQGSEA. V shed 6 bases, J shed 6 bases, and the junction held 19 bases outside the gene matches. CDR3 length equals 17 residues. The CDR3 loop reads CSVARGGTGAPEAEAFF. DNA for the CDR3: TGCAGCGTGGCCAGAGGGGGGACAGGGGCCCCAGAGGCTGAAGCTTTCTTT.

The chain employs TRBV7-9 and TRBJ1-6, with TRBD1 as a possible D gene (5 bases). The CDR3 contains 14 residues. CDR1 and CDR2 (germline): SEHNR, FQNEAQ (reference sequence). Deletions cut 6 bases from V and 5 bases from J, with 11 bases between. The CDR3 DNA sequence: TGTGCCAGCAGACAGGAACAGGATAATTCACCCCTCCACTTT. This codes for CASRQEQDNSPLHF.

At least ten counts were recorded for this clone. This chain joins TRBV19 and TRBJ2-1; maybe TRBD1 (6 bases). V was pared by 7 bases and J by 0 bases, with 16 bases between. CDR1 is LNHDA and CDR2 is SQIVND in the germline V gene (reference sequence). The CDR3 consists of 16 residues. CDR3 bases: TGTGCCAGTACCGATACAGGGAGTCCCTCCTACAATGAGCAGTTCTTC. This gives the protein CASTDTGSPSYNEQFF.

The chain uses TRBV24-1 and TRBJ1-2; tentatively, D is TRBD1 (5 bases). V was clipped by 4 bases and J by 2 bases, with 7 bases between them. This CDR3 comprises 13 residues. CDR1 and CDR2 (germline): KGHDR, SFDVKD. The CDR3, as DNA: TGTGCCACCAGTGAACAGGCCAACTATGGCTACACCTTC. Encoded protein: CATSEQANYGYTF.

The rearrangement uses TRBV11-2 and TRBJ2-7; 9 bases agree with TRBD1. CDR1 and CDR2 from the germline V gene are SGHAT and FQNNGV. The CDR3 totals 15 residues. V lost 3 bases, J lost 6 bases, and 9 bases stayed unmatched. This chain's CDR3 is CASSFTRTGEREQYF. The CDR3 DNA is TGTGCCAGCAGCTTTACACGGACAGGGGAGCGCGAGCAGTACTTC.

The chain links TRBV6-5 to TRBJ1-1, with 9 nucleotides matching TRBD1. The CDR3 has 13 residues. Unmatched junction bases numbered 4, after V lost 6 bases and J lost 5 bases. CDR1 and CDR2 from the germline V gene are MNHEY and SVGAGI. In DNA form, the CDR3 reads TGTGCCAGCAGACAGGGGGCGCCTACTGAAGCTTTCTTT. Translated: CASRQGAPTEAFF.

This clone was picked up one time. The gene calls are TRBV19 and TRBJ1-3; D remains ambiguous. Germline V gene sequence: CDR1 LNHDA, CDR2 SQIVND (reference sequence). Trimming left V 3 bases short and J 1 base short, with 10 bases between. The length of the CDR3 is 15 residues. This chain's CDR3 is CASSISAASGNTIYF. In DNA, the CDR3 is TGTGCCAGTAGTATCTCAGCGGCTTCTGGAAACACCATATATTTT.

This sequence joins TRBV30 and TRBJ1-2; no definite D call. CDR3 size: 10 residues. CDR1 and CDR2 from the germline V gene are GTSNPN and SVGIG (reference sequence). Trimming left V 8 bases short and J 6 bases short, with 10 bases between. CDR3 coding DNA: TGTGCCGCGGAAAGAAATGGCTACACCTTC. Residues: CAAERNGYTF.

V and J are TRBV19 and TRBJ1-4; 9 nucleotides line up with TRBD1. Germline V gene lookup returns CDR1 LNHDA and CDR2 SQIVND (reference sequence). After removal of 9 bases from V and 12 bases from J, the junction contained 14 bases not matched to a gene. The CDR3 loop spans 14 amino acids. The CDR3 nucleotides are TGTGCCAGCGCGAAGGGACAGGGTTTAGCGGAACTGTTTTTT. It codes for CASAKGQGLAELFF. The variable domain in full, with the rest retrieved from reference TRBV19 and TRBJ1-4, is DGGITQSPKYLFRKEGQNVTLSCEQNLNHDAMYWYRQDPGQGLRLIYYSQIVNDFQKGDIAEGYSVSREKKESFPLTVTSAQKNPTAFYLCASAKGQGLAELFFGSGTQLSVL.